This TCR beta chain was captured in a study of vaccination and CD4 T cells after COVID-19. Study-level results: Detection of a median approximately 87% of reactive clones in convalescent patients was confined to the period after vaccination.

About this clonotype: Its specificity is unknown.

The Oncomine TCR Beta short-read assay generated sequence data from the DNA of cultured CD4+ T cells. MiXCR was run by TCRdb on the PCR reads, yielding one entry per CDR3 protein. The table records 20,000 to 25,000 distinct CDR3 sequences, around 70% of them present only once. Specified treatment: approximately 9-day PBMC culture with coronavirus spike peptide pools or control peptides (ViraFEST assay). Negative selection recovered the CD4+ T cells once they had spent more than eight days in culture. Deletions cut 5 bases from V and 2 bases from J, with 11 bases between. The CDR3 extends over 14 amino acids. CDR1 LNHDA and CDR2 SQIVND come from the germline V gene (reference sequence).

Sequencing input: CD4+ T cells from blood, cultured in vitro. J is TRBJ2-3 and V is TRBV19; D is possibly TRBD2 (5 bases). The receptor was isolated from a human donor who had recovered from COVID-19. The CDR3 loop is CASSLTLATDTQYF. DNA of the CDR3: TGTGCCAGTAGTCTGACCCTAGCCACAGATACGCAGTATTTT.